These 27 T cell receptor beta chains share one sample of origin, sequenced in a study of OX40 agonist ivuxolimab in advanced cancers. Libraries were prepared by immunoSEQ multiplex PCR; TCRdb keeps only in-frame clonotypes and omits some of them. The top ten hold about 2.1% of the sample, which has tens of thousands of clones, 70% to 90% seen once. The sequencing here drew on CD4+ or CD8+ T cells sorted from blood, taken in a trial of the OX40 agonist ivuxolimab. The receptors here all came from an adult with an advanced solid tumor such as melanoma, head and neck, liver or kidney cancer.

The chain links TRBV30 to TRBJ2-1, with TRBD2 identical over 8 bases. Trimming took 3 bases from V and 13 from J; bases not matched to a gene: 5. CDR1 GTSNPN and CDR2 SVGIG come from the germline V gene (reference sequence). This CDR3 region has 11 residues. This chain's CDR3 is CAWRTGGAQFF. CDR3 coding DNA: TGTGCCTGGAGGACGGGGGGGGCCCAGTTCTTC.

V and J are TRBV5-1 and TRBJ1-3; D is unresolved. Germline V lookup: CDR1 SGHRS, CDR2 YFSETQ. The CDR3 covers 16 residues. V was cut by 4 bases and J by 0 bases, with 14 bases left in between. CDR3 nucleotide sequence: TGCGCCAGCAGCCCGGAGGGCAATCCCTCTGGAAACACCATATATTTT. This codes for CASSPEGNPSGNTIYF.

This chain joins TRBV7-8 and TRBJ1-2; D gene uncertain. Germline V gene lookup returns CDR1 SGHVS and CDR2 FQNEAQ. V lost 11 bases and J 2 bases, leaving 12 bases between the germline ends. There are 12 residues in the CDR3. The CDR3 DNA reads TGTGCCGCGACCGAAAAAAACTATGGCTACACCTTC. Amino acid sequence: CAATEKNYGYTF.

This clone was seen only a few times. This chain joins TRBV5-1 and TRBJ1-1; no reliable D call. The V gene lost 0 bases and the J gene lost 0 bases, with 6 bases spanning the gap. CDR3 size: 14 residues. The germline CDR1 and CDR2 sequences are SGHRS and YFSETQ. The CDR3 spells CASSLDRMNTEAFF. CDR3 coding DNA: TGCGCCAGCAGCTTGGACAGAATGAACACTGAAGCTTTCTTT.

The CDR3 here is CATSKKAGEVHEQFF. As DNA, the CDR3 is TGTGCCACCAGCAAGAAGGCGGGAGAGGTCCATGAGCAGTTCTTC. This chain joins TRBV15 and TRBJ2-1, with 7 bases that match TRBD2. J lost 8 bases, V lost 4 bases, and 11 bases had no gene match. CDR1 is LNHNV and CDR2 is YYDKDF in the germline V gene (reference sequence). This CDR3 contains 15 residues.

The chain uses TRBV5-1 and TRBJ1-2; 7 nucleotides agree with TRBD1. The CDR3 is 15 residues long. Germline V lookup: CDR1 SGHRS, CDR2 YFSETQ. V lost 4 bases, J lost 3 bases, and 9 bases stayed unmatched. CDR3 amino acids: CASSTWTGRDYGYTF. CDR3 in DNA: TGCGCCAGCAGCACATGGACAGGTCGGGACTATGGCTACACCTTC.

The chain joins TRBV28 to TRBJ1-6; 7 bases match TRBD1. Germline trimming cut 4 bases from V and 10 bases from J; bases unmatched to any gene: 7. The CDR3 has 14 amino acids. Germline lookup yields CDR1 MDHEN and CDR2 SYDVKM. The DNA of the CDR3 is TGTGCCAGCAGTTCGACAGGGTCCGACTCACCCCTCCACTTT. Translated: CASSSTGSDSPLHF.

The V call is TRBV30, the J call TRBJ2-3; no definite D call. V shed 4 bases and J shed 2 bases, with 13 bases lying between them. CDR1 and CDR2 (germline): GTSNPN, SVGIG (reference sequence). The CDR3 has 14 amino acids. In nucleotides, the CDR3 is TGTGCCTGGACTAGGCCAGCAGCCACAGATACGCAGTATTTT. It yields the protein CAWTRPAATDTQYF.

The rearrangement uses TRBV6-6 and TRBJ2-1, with D possibly TRBD1 on 5 matching bases. The CDR3 consists of 12 residues. With 6 bases removed from V and 6 bases from J, the gap between germline ends came to 9 bases. Per germline, CDR1 MNHNY and CDR2 SVGAGI (reference sequence). In nucleotides, the CDR3 is TGTGCCAGCAGGAAAACAGGCAATGAGCAGTTCTTC. Amino acids: CASRKTGNEQFF.

Only a few counts were recorded for this clone. The rearrangement joins TRBV7-2 to TRBJ2-1, with D perhaps TRBD1 (5 bases). The ends were cut back, 3 bases at V and 5 bases at J, with 14 bases in the middle. The CDR3 loop spans 15 amino acids. Germline V CDR1 and CDR2: SGHTA, FQGNSA. The CDR3 spells CASSFSGLGNNEQFF. CDR3 DNA: TGTGCCAGCAGCTTCTCAGGGTTGGGGAACAATGAGCAGTTCTTC.

The gene calls are TRBV10-1 and TRBJ2-1, with 15 bases aligning to TRBD2. Trimming cost V 3 bases and J 7 bases; bases outside gene matches: 4. Germline lookup yields CDR1 WNHNN and CDR2 SYGVQD (reference sequence). The CDR3 spans 16 residues. CDR3 DNA sequence: TGCGCCAGCAGTGACTCGGGACTAGCGGGAGGAAATGAGCAGTTCTTC. Encoded protein: CASSDSGLAGGNEQFF.

This chain joins TRBV29-1 and TRBJ2-1, with TRBD1 matching 9 bases. The CDR3 contains 12 residues. The V gene's germline CDR1 is SQVTM and CDR2 ANQGSEA. Trimming removed 7 bases from V and 7 bases from J; junction bases left unmatched: 5. CDR3 amino acids: CSGYRGLNEQFF. CDR3 nucleotide sequence: TGCAGCGGTTACAGGGGGCTAAATGAGCAGTTCTTC.

This clone was recorded only once. The V call is TRBV6-5, the J call TRBJ2-5, with TRBD2 as a possible D gene (6 bases). Germline V CDR1 and CDR2: MNHEY, SVGAGI. CDR3 length: 14 residues. V gave up 2 bases and J gave up 4 bases, with 11 bases separating them. CDR3 loop: CASSYPGVGETQYF. DNA for the CDR3: TGTGCCAGCAGTTACCCGGGGGTCGGAGAGACCCAGTACTTC.

The chain carries TRBV20-1 and TRBJ1-1; no reliable D call. Trimming cost V 2 bases and J 4 bases, with 5 bases left between them. In germline, CDR1 is DFQATT, CDR2 SNEGSKA (reference sequence). The CDR3 totals 11 residues. CDR3 in amino acids: CSARSGTEAFF. The CDR3 coding sequence is TGCAGTGCTAGAAGCGGCACTGAAGCTTTCTTT.

This chain links TRBV6-5 with TRBJ2-5; D is unresolved. Germline CDR1 reads MNHEY; CDR2 reads SVGAGI. Trimming stripped 6 bases from V and 5 bases from J, with 13 bases between. This CDR3 contains 13 residues. The CDR3 region has the DNA TGTGCCAGCAGACTGCCCCCTGCGGAGACCCAGTACTTC. It yields the protein CASRLPPAETQYF.

The rearrangement links TRBV6-6 to TRBJ1-4, with TRBD1 identical over 7 bases. This CDR3 has 13 amino acids. From germline, CDR1 is MNHNY and CDR2 SVGAGI (reference sequence). The trim removed 4 bases at V and 7 bases at J, leaving 3 bases unmatched. The chain's CDR3 is CASSSAGGEKLFF. The DNA of the CDR3 is TGTGCCAGCAGTTCAGCAGGGGGTGAAAAACTGTTTTTT.

V gene TRBV5-6 combines with J gene TRBJ2-3; perhaps TRBD2 as D (5 bases). The germline CDR1 and CDR2 sequences are SGHDT and YYEEEE. The CDR3 is 16 residues long. V dropped 0 bases and J dropped 0 bases, with 11 bases sitting between them. The CDR3 sequence: CASSLARRTSTDTQYF. The CDR3 DNA is TGTGCCAGCAGCTTGGCACGGCGGACTAGCACAGATACGCAGTATTTT.

The chain employs TRBV5-1 and TRBJ2-5; D perhaps matches TRBD2 (6 bases). Germline CDR1 and CDR2: SGHRS and YFSETQ. The V and J ends lost 0 bases and 2 bases respectively, with 11 bases between them. The CDR3 runs to 15 residues. The CDR3: CASSLVNAGQETQYF. CDR3 coding DNA: TGCGCCAGCAGCTTGGTTAACGCGGGGCAAGAGACCCAGTACTTC.

The chain uses TRBV6-5 and TRBJ1-3; D not resolved. The CDR3 runs 15 residues. The ends were cut back, 6 bases at V and 3 bases at J, with 15 bases in the middle. Germline CDR1 is MNHEY and CDR2 is SVGAGI. The CDR3 nucleotides read TGTGCCAGCAGAACCAGTGCTCGGGGTGGAAACACCATATATTTT. Its protein product is CASRTSARGGNTIYF.

This chain joins TRBV4-2 and TRBJ2-3; 12 nucleotides agree with TRBD2. The CDR3 has 17 amino acids. Germline CDR1 reads LGHNA; CDR2 reads YNFKEQ. V shed 0 bases and J 3 bases; nucleotides not matched to a gene: 4. The CDR3 is CASSQETSGGGTDTQYF. CDR3 in DNA: TGTGCCAGCAGCCAAGAGACTAGCGGGGGAGGAACAGATACGCAGTATTTT.

The chain combines TRBV6-6 with TRBJ2-7, with 7 bases aligning to TRBD1. This CDR3 spans 12 amino acids. Looked up from germline, CDR1 is MNHNY and CDR2 is SVGAGI (reference sequence). Trimming took 6 bases from V and 6 from J; bases not matched to a gene: 5. As DNA, the CDR3 is TGTGCCAGCAGCGACCGACAGGGCGAGCAGTACTTC. Translating it yields CASSDRQGEQYF.

The chain carries TRBV6-1 and TRBJ2-7; 8 bases map to TRBD1. The CDR3 length is 13 residues. Germline trimming cut 7 bases from V and 6 bases from J; bases unmatched to any gene: 8. Germline V lookup: CDR1 MNHNS, CDR2 SASEGT. CDR3 loop: CASNMDRAGEQYF. DNA of the CDR3: TGTGCCAGCAATATGGACAGGGCAGGCGAGCAGTACTTC.

This clone was picked up one time. This CDR3 is CASSELTAYEQYF. The CDR3 DNA reads TGTGCCAGCAGTGAATTAACAGCCTACGAGCAGTACTTC. J is TRBJ2-7 and V is TRBV25-1, with D hard to call. CDR1 and CDR2 (germline): MGHDK, SYGVNS. The germline V and J ends were trimmed by 1 base and 2 bases, with 6 bases remaining between them. The CDR3 runs 13 residues.

This chain links TRBV18 with TRBJ1-1; 7 bases fit TRBD1. Germline trimming cut 3 bases from V and 4 bases from J; bases unmatched to any gene: 8. Germline V gene lookup returns CDR1 KGHSH and CDR2 LQKENI. CDR3 length: 15 amino acids. CDR3 loop: CASSPRAGGGTEAFF. For the CDR3, the DNA is TGTGCCAGCTCACCTCGGGCAGGGGGAGGCACTGAAGCTTTCTTT. Full variable domain (remainder filled in from reference TRBV18 and TRBJ1-1): NAGVMQNPRHLVRRRGQEARLRCSPMKGHSHVYWYRQLPEEGLKFMVYLQKENIIDESGMPKERFSAEFPKEGPSILRIQQVVRGDSAAYFCASSPRAGGGTEAFFGQGTRLTVV.

The chain is built from TRBV18 and TRBJ1-1, with D possibly being TRBD1 (5 bases). CDR1 and CDR2 from the germline V gene are KGHSH and LQKENI. V lost 8 bases to trimming and J lost 4 bases, with 23 bases between them. This CDR3 is 16 amino acids long. In DNA form, the CDR3 reads TGTGCCAGCACCACCGGGACGGCAGGGTTGGGCACTGAAGCTTTCTTT. It codes for CASTTGTAGLGTEAFF. Complete variable domain (other parts from reference TRBV18 and TRBJ1-1): NAGVMQNPRHLVRRRGQEARLRCSPMKGHSHVYWYRQLPEEGLKFMVYLQKENIIDESGMPKERFSAEFPKEGPSILRIQQVVRGDSAAYFCASTTGTAGLGTEAFFGQGTRLTVV.

The genes are TRBV18 and TRBJ2-1, with 9 nucleotides matching TRBD1. With 0 bases clipped from V and 8 bases from J, the junction kept 17 bases outside the gene matches. Germline values: CDR1 KGHSH, CDR2 LQKENI. The CDR3 contains 19 residues. CDR3 amino acids: CASSPPFGQGKGIIHEQFF. The CDR3 DNA reads as TGTGCCAGCTCACCACCGTTCGGACAGGGGAAAGGTATTATACATGAGCAGTTCTTC.

V is TRBV7-2 and J is TRBJ1-4, with D possibly TRBD1 on 5 matching bases. Germline lookup yields CDR1 SGHTA and CDR2 FQGNSA. The CDR3 covers 14 residues. The V and J ends lost 6 bases and 7 bases respectively, with 15 bases between them. The chain's CDR3 is CASSYQGYSEKLFF. The DNA of the CDR3 is TGTGCCAGCAGTTATCAGGGTTACAGTGAAAAACTGTTTTTT.